This TCR beta chain was captured by sequencing in a study of T cells in Graves' hyperthyroidism and ophthalmopathy. Points from the study as a whole: Blood also contained most expanded thyroid clonotypes above 0.001.

This clonotype was observed many times. No antigen is known for it. A patient was excluded if there was uncontrolled infection, other autoimmune disease, pregnancy or lactation. Amplified TCR beta CDR3 regions came from RNA transcripts. When the TCR CDR3 underwent first-round RT-PCR, the HTBI primer set was used. Using its own MiXCR run on the multiplex PCR reads, TCRdb lists one record per CDR3 protein. The sample shows about 360,000 distinct CDR3 sequences, 13% of them seen only once. This CDR3 contains 13 residues. Germline loops: CDR1 KGHDR, CDR2 SFDVKD. V lost 0 bases, J lost 8 bases, and 9 bases lay in between.

The V and J genes are TRBV24-1 and TRBJ1-2; perhaps TRBD1 as D (5 bases). The specimen was blood. The receptor comes from a woman between 18 and 29 years old with Graves' hyperthyroidism. CDR3 loop: CATSDLMGRGYTF. The CDR3 DNA is TGTGCCACCAGTGATTTGATGGGGCGAGGCTACACCTTC.